This is a list of T cell receptor beta chains from one sample in a study of T cell repertoires and HLA-DP antigens. Antigens of these TCRs are unknown. Using immunoSEQ multiplex PCR, the repertoire was profiled, and TCRdb retains in-frame clones only, with some absent. The repertoire includes 90,000 to 130,000 clones, 80% to 95% of them detected once, and more than 0.25% sits in the top ten. Sequenced input: CD4+ T cells from PBMCs. All receptors derive from a woman under 30 in good health and CMV-seronegative. The CDR3 runs from the conserved cysteine through the conserved F or W. A D gene is named only where the DNA matches it firmly. Only some rows state a clone size, as once, few, many or a class for expanded clones.

V	size	D	J	CDR3	DNA
TRBV5-1	-	-	TRBJ2-7	CASAPKSSYEQYF	TGCGCCAGTGCCCCCAAGAGCTCCTACGAGCAGTACTTC
TRBV11-1	-	-	TRBJ2-2	CASSPGPGELFF	TGTGCCAGCAGCCCTGGGCCCGGGGAGCTGTTTTTT
TRBV7-7	once	-	TRBJ2-1	CASSVQGESNEQFF	TGTGCTAGCAGCGTACAGGGAGAGTCGAATGAGCAGTTCTTC
TRBV7-9	-	TRBD1	TRBJ2-7	CASSLAAGGLYEQYF	TGTGCCAGCAGCTTAGCGGCAGGGGGCCTCTACGAGCAGTACTTC
TRBV5-1	-	-	TRBJ2-1	CASSPGLRDNEQFF	TGCGCCAGCAGCCCTGGGTTGCGGGACAATGAGCAGTTCTTC
TRBV30	-	TRBD1	TRBJ2-1	CAWSVGQKDEQFF	TGTGCCTGGAGTGTGGGACAGAAGGATGAGCAGTTCTTC
TRBV4-3	-	-	TRBJ1-3	CASSPPSGTIYF	TGCGCCAGCAGCCCGCCTTCGGGCACCATATATTTT
TRBV11-3	-	-	TRBJ2-2	CASSLREAGELFF	TGTGCCAGCAGCTTAAGGGAGGCCGGGGAGCTGTTTTTT
TRBV10-3	-	TRBD1	TRBJ1-6	CAISDQGVSPLHF	TGTGCCATCAGCGACCAGGGGGTATCACCCCTCCACTTT
TRBV27	-	-	TRBJ2-1	CASTLYNEQFF	TGTGCCAGCACCCTCTACAATGAGCAGTTCTTC
TRBV5-6	-	-	TRBJ2-1	CASSFRRTVSSYNEQFF	TGTGCCAGCAGCTTTCGCCGGACGGTGAGCTCCTACAATGAGCAGTTCTTC
TRBV9	-	-	TRBJ1-2	CASSVGSRYGYTF	TGTGCCAGCAGCGTCGGCAGCAGGTATGGCTACACCTTC
TRBV18	-	TRBD1	TRBJ2-4	CASSPGQGRSGAKNIQYF	TGTGCCAGCTCACCTGGACAGGGGAGGAGCGGGGCCAAAAACATTCAGTACTTC
TRBV28	-	TRBD2	TRBJ2-1	CASISGGPYNEQFF	TGTGCCAGCATTAGCGGGGGGCCCTACAATGAGCAGTTCTTC